A single TCR beta chain is shown here with its context. This entry comes from a study of blood T cell repertoires in COVID-19. Looking at the study overall: Specimens from acute and convalescent COVID-19 originated in the United States, Italy and Spain. T cells, B-cell-depleted T cells, or PBMCs provided the cDNA or gDNA that served as material.

Germline V CDR1 and CDR2: LGHDT, YNNKEL (reference sequence). The germline V and J ends were trimmed by 1 base and 6 bases, with 18 bases remaining between them. The CDR3 is 16 residues long. Generated by immunoSEQ multiplex PCR, the TCRdb table keeps only in-frame clones and is missing some. The data hold hundreds of thousands of clones, with around 80% observed a single time. The rearrangement uses TRBV3-1 (or the pseudogene TRBV3-2) and TRBJ1-2; a weak D match, TRBD1 (5 bases). The clonotype was recovered from a woman of 80 years or more with acute or convalescent COVID-19. Sequencing was performed on peripheral blood. The DNA for the CDR3 is TGTGCCAGCAGCCAAGGGGGCCTGACGGGAGGGGATGGCTACACCTTC. Protein sequence: CASSQGGLTGGDGYTF.